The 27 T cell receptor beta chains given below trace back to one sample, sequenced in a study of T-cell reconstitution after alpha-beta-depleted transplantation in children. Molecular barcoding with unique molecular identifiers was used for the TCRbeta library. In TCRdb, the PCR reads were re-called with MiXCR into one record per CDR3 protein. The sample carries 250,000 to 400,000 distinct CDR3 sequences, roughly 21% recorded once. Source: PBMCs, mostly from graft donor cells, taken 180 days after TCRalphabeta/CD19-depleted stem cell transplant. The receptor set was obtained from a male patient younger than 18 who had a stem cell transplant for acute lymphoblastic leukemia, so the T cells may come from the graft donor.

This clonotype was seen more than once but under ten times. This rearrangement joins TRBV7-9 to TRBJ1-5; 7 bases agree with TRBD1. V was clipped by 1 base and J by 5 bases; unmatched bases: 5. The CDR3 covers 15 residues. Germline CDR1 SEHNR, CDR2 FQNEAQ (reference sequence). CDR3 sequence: CASSLGGQKYQPQHF. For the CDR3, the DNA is TGTGCCAGCAGCTTAGGGGGACAGAAATATCAGCCCCAGCATTTT.

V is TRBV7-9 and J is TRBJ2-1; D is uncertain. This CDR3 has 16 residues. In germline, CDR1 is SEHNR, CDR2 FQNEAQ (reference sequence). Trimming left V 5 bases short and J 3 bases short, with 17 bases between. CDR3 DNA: TGTGCCAGCAGCCCTAGGTGGCGAAGCATCTACAATGAGCAGTTCTTC. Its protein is CASSPRWRSIYNEQFF.

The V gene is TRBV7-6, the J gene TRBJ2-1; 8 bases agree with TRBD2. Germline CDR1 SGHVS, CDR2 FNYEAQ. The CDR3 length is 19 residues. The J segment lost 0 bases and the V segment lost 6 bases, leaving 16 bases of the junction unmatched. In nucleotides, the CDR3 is TGTGCCAGCAGGGGTTGGGGACTAGGGTACCATAGCTCCTACAATGAGCAGTTCTTC. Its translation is CASRGWGLGYHSSYNEQFF.

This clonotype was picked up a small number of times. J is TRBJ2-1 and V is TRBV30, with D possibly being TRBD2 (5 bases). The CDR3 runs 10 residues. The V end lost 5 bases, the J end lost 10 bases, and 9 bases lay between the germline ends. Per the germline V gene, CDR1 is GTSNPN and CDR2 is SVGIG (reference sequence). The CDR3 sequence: CAWETTEQFF. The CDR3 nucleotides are TGTGCCTGGGAGACTACCGAGCAGTTCTTC.

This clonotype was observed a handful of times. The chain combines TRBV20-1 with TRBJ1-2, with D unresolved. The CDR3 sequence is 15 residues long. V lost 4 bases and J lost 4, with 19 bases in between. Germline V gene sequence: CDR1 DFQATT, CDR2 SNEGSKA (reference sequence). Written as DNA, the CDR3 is TGCAGTGCTATTCTACCGTTCGGACCTACCTATGGCTACACCTTC. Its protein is CSAILPFGPTYGYTF.

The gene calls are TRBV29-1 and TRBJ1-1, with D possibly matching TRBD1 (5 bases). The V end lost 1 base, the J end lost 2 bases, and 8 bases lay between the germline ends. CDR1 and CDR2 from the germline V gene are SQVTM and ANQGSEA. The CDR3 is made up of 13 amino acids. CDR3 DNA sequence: TGCAGCGTTGAAGTAGGGGTAAACACTGAAGCTTTCTTT. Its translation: CSVEVGVNTEAFF.

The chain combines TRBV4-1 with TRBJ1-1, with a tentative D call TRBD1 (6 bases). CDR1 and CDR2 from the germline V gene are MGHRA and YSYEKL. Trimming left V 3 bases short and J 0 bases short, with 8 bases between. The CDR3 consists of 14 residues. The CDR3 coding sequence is TGCGCCAGCAGCCACGGGGACATGAACACTGAAGCTTTCTTT. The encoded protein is CASSHGDMNTEAFF.

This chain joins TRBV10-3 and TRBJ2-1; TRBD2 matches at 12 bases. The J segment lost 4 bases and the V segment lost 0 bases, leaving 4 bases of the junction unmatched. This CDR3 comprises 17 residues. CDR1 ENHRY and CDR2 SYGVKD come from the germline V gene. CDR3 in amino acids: CAISESPTSGSYNEQFF. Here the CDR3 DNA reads TGTGCCATCAGTGAGTCCCCGACTAGCGGGAGTTACAATGAGCAGTTCTTC.

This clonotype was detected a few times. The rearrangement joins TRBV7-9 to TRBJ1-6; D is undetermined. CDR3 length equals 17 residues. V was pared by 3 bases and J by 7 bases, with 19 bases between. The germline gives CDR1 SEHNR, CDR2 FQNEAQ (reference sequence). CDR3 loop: CASSFRPQEMENSPLHF. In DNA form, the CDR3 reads TGTGCCAGCAGCTTTCGGCCTCAAGAAATGGAAAATTCACCCCTCCACTTT.

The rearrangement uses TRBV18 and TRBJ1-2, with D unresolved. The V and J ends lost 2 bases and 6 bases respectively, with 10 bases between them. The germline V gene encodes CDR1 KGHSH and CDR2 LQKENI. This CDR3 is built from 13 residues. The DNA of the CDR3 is TGTGCCAGCTCACCAAGAAGGGCGGATGGCTACACCTTC. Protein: CASSPRRADGYTF.

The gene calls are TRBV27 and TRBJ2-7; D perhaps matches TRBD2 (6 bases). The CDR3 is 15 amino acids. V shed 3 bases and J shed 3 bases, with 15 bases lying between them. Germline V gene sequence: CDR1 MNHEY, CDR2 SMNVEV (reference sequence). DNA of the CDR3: TGTGCCAGCAGTTTGAGCGGGCGAGGGAGCTACGAGCAGTACTTC. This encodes CASSLSGRGSYEQYF.

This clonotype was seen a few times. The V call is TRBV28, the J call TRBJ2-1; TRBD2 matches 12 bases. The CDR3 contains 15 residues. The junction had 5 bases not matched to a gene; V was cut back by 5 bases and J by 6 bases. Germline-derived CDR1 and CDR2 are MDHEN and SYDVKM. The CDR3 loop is CASSRLAGAFNEQFF. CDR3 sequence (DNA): TGTGCCAGCAGTCGACTAGCGGGGGCCTTCAATGAGCAGTTCTTC.

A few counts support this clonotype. CDR3 region: CATSDLRLAQETQYF. The CDR3 region has the DNA TGTGCCACCAGTGATTTGAGGCTAGCCCAAGAGACCCAGTACTTC. V gene TRBV24-1 combines with J gene TRBJ2-5; tentative D call: TRBD2 (5 bases). The germline CDR1 and CDR2 sequences are KGHDR and SFDVKD. The CDR3 is 15 residues long. Trimming took off 0 bases at V and 1 base at J, with 8 bases between the two ends.

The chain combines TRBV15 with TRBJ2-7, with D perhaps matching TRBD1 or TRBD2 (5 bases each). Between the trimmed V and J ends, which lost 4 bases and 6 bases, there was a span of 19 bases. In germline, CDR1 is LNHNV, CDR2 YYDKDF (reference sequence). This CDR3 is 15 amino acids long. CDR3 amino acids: CATSKLSGAGGEQYF. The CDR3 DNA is TGTGCCACCAGCAAACTGTCCGGGGCAGGCGGCGAGCAGTACTTC.

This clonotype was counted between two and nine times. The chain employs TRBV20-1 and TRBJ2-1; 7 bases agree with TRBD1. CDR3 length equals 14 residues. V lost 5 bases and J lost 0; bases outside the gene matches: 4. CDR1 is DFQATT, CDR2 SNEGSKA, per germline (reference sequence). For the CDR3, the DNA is TGCAGTGCTCGCCGGGACAGCTCCTACAATGAGCAGTTCTTC. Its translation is CSARRDSSYNEQFF.

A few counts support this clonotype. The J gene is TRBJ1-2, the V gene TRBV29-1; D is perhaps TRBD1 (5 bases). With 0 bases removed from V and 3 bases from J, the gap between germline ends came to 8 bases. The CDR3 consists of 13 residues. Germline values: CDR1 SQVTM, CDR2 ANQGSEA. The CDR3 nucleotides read TGCAGCGTTGAAGACAGGGTGGACTATGGCTACACCTTC. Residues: CSVEDRVDYGYTF.

The CDR3, as DNA: TGTGCCAGTAGAGGACCCGAAGAAGAGACCCAGTACTTC. Residues: CASRGPEEETQYF. The V call is TRBV19, the J call TRBJ2-5; D unresolved. V was clipped by 6 bases and J by 3 bases, with 11 bases between them. The CDR3 is 13 amino acids. The germline V gene has CDR1 LNHDA and CDR2 SQIVND (reference sequence).

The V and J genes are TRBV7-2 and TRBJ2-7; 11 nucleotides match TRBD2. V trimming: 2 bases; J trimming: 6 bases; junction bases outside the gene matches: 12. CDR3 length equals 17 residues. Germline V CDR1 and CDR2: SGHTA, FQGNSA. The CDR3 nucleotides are TGTGCCAGCAGCTTAAGGGTACTAGCGGGAGTCGATACCGAGCAGTACTTC. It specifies CASSLRVLAGVDTEQYF.

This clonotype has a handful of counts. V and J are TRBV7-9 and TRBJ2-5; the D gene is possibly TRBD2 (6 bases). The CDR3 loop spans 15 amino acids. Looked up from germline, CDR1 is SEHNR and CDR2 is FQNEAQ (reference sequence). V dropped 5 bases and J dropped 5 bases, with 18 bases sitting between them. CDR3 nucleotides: TGTGCCAGCAGCCCGGGACTGGGGACGTGGGAGACCCAGTACTTC. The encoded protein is CASSPGLGTWETQYF.

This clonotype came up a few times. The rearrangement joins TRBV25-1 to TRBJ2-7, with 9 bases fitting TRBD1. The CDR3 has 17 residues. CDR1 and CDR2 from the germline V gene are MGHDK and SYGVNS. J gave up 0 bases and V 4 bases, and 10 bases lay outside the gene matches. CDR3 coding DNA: TGTGCCAGCAGTGTGGGGACAGGGATCTTTTCCTCCTACGAGCAGTACTTC. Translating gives CASSVGTGIFSSYEQYF.

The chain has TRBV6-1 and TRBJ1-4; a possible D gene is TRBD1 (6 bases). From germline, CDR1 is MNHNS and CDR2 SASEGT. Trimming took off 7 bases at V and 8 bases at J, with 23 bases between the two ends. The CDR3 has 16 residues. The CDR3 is CASTSRRGGDREKLFF. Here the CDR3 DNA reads TGTGCCAGCACCTCACGCCGCGGGGGCGATAGGGAAAAACTGTTTTTT.

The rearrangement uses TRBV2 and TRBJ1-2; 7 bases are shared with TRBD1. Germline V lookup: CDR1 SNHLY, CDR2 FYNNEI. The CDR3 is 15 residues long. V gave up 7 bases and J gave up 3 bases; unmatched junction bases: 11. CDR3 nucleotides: TGTGCCAGCATGACTCAACAGGGGTCGGACTATGGCTACACCTTC. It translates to CASMTQQGSDYGYTF. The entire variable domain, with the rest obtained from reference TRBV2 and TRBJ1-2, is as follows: EPEVTQTPSHQVTQMGQEVILRCVPISNHLYFYWYRQILGQKVEFLVSFYNNEISEKSEIFDDQFSVERPDGSNFTLKIRSTKLEDSAMYFCASMTQQGSDYGYTFGSGTRLTVV.

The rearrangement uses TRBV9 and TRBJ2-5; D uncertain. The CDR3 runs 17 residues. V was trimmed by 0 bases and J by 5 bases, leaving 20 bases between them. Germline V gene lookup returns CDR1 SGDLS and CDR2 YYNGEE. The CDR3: CASSVGTVLIPWETQYF. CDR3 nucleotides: TGTGCCAGCAGCGTAGGGACGGTGCTGATCCCATGGGAGACCCAGTACTTC.

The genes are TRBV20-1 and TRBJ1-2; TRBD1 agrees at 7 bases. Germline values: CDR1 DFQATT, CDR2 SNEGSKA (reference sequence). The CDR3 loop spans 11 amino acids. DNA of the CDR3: TGCATTTCGGACAGGATTAGCGGCTACACCTTC. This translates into CISDRISGYTF.

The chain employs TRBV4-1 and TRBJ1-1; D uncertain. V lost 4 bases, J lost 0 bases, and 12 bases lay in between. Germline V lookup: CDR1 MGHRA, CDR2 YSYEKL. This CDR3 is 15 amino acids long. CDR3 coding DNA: TGCGCCAGCAGCCCCTCATCAAGTCTGAACACTGAAGCTTTCTTT. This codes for CASSPSSSLNTEAFF.

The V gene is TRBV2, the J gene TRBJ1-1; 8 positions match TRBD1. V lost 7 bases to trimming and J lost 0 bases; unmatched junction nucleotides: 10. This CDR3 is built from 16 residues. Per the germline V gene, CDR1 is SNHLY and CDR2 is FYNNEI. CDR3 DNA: TGTGCCAGCACCAAGGAAACAGGGGGACTGAACACTGAAGCTTTCTTT. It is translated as CASTKETGGLNTEAFF.

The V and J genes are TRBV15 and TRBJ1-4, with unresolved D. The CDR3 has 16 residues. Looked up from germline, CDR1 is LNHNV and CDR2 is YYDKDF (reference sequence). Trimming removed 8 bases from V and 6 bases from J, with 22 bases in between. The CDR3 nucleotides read TGTGCCACCCATCTGGGGATACGAGGACCAGATGAAAAACTGTTTTTT. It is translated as CATHLGIRGPDEKLFF.